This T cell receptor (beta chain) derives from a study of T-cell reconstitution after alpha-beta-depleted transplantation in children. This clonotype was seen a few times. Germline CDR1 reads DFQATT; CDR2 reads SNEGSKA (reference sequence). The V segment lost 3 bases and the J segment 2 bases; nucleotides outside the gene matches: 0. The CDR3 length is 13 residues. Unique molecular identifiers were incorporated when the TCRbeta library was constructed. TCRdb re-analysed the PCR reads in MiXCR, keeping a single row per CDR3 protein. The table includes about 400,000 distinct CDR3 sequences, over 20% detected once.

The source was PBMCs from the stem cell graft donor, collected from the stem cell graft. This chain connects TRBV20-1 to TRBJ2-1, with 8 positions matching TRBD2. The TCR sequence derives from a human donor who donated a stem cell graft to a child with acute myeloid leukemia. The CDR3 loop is CSARTSAYNEQFF. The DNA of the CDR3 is TGCAGTGCTAGGACTAGCGCCTACAATGAGCAGTTCTTC.